This TCR beta chain appears in the sequencing data of a study of cytomegalovirus exposure and HLA in healthy donors. Both 60 Vbeta primers and 13 Jbeta primers went into the PCR. Only in-frame clones appear in the TCRdb table, and some are missing; sequencing was by immunoSEQ multiplex PCR. The sample holds tens of thousands of clones. As to this clone: What it binds is unknown.

Likely unrecorded immune exposures existed in these nominally healthy donors. Study observations and caveats: A list of 150 to 200 TCR beta chains associated with cytomegalovirus was given.

The CDR3 contains 13 residues. The germline CDR1 and CDR2 sequences are MDHEN and SYDVKM. The ends were cut back, 7 bases at V and 4 bases at J, with 11 bases in the middle. The sequencing sample was made of PBMCs. The TCR sequence derives from a woman aged 40 to 50 in good health and CMV-seropositive. The V call is TRBV28, the J call TRBJ1-5, with a weak D call TRBD1 (5 bases). CDR3 in amino acids: CASTPGPNQPQHF. Written as DNA, the CDR3 is TGTGCCAGCACTCCAGGGCCTAATCAGCCCCAGCATTTT. Variable domain in full (rest from reference TRBV28 and TRBJ1-5): DVKVTQSSRYLVKRTGEKVFLECVQDMDHENMFWYRQDPGLGLRLIYFSYDVKMKEKGDIPEGYSVSREKKERFSLILESASTNQTSMYLCASTPGPNQPQHFGDGTRLSIL.